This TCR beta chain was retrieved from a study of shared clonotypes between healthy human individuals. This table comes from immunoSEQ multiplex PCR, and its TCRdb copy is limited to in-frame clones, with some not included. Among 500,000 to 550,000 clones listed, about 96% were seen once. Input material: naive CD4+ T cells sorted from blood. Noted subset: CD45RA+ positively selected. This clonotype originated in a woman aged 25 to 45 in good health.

The CDR3 region has the DNA TGTGCCAGCAGCTTAGCTATTGGGACAGGGGACTATGGCTACACCTTC. Its translation: CASSLAIGTGDYGYTF. The rearrangement joins TRBV7-9 to TRBJ1-2, with 10 positions matching TRBD1. This CDR3 has 16 amino acids. The germline gives CDR1 SEHNR, CDR2 FQNEAQ (reference sequence). V was pared by 0 bases and J by 3 bases, with 4 bases of the junction left unmatched.